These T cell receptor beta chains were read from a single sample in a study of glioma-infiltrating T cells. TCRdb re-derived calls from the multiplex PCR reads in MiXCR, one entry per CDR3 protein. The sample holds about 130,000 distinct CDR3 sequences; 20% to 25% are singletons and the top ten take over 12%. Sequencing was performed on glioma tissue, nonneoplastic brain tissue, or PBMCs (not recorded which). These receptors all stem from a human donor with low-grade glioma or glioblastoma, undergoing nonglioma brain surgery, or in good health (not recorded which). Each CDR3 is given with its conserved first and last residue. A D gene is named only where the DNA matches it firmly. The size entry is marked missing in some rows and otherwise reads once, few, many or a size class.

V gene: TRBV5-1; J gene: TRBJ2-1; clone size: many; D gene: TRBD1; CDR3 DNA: TGCGCCAGCAGCTTGGTCGGGACAGGCTCCTACAATGAGCAGTTCTTC; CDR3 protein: CASSLVGTGSYNEQFF
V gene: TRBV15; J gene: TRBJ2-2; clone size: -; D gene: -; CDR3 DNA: TGTGCCACCGGCAGAGACAGAGGAGGCCGGGAGCTGTTTTTT; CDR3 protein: CATGRDRGGRELFF
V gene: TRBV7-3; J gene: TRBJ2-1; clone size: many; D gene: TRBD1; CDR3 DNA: TGTGCCAGCAGCTTGACAGGGAGAGAGCAGTTCTTC; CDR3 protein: CASSLTGREQFF
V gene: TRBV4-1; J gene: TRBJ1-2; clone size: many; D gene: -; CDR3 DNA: TGCGCCAGCAGCCTAACCGCCGGGCCAGTTTTTAGAGGCTACACCTTC; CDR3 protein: CASSLTAGPVFRGYTF
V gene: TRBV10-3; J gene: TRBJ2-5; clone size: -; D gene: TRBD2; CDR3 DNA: TGTGCCATCAGTCCAACCCTAGCGGGGGGTGGGCAAGAGACCCAGTACTTC; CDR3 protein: CAISPTLAGGGQETQYF
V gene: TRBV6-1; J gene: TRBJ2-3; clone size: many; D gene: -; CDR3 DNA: TGTGCCAGCAGACTAGATTTCACAGATACGCAGTATTTT; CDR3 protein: CASRLDFTDTQYF
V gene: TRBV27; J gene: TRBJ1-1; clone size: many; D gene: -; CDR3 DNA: TGTGCCAGCAGTTTATCGCGGCGGGGGGACACTGAAGCTTTCTTT; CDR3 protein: CASSLSRRGDTEAFF
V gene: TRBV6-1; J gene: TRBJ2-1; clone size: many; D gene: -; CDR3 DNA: TGTGCCAGCAGTGCCACTACAACAGGGATCACAAGCTCCTACAATGAGCAGTTCTTC; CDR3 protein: CASSATTTGITSSYNEQFF
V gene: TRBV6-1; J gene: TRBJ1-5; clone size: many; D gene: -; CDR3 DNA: TGTGCCAGCAGCCGCTGGGCTAGCAATCAGCCCCAGCATTTT; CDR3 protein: CASSRWASNQPQHF
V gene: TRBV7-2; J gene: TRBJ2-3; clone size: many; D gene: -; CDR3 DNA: TGTGCCAGCAGCTTAGCGGGGCAGGATACGCAGTATTTT; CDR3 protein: CASSLAGQDTQYF
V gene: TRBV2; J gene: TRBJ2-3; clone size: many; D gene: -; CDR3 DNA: TGTGCCAGCATGCCCCTCCCCCCAGATACGCAGTATTTT; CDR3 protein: CASMPLPPDTQYF
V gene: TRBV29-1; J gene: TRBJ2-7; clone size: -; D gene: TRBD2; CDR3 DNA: TGCAGCGTTGAGTTGGTAGCGGGAAGCTACGAGCAGTACTTC; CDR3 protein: CSVELVAGSYEQYF
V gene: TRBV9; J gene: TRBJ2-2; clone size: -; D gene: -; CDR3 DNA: TGTGCCAGCAGCCTAACAGGGAACCCGAACACCGGGGAGCTGTTTTTT; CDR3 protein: CASSLTGNPNTGELFF
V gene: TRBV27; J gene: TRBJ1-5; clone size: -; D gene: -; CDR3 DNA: TGTGCCAGCCGAGTAAGGTGGGATAGCAATCAGCCCCAGCATTTC; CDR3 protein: CASRVRWDSNQPQHF
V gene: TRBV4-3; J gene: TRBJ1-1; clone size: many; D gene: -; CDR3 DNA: TGCGCCAGCAGCCAAGAACCGCGTACTGAAGCTTTCTTT; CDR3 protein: CASSQEPRTEAFF
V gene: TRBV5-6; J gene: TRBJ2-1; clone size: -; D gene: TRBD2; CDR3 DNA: TGTGCCAGCAGCTTGGTGGCTAGCGGAGCTCAATCCTACAATGAGCAGTTCTTC; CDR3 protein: CASSLVASGAQSYNEQFF
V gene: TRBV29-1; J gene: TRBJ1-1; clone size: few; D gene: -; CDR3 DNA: TGCAGCGTAGGGGAGGGATACACTGAAGCTTTCTTT; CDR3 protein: CSVGEGYTEAFF
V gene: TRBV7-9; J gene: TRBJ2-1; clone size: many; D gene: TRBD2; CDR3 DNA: TGTGCCAGCAGCTTAGCCGGACTAGCGGGAGTAGATGAGCAGTTCTTC; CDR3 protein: CASSLAGLAGVDEQFF
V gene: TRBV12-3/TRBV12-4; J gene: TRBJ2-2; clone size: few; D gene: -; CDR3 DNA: TGTGCCAGCAGTTCCCGAGGGAGCCTGGCCGGGGAGCTGTTTTTT; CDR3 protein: CASSSRGSLAGELFF
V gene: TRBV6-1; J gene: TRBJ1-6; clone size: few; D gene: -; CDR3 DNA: TGTGCCAGCAGCCCAGGGAGATTACGTAATTCACCCCTCCACTTT; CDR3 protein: CASSPGRLRNSPLHF
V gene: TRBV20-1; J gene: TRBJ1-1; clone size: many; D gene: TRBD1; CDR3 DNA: TGCAGTGCTAAGAAACAGGGGTACGGCACTGAAGCTTTCTTT; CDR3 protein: CSAKKQGYGTEAFF
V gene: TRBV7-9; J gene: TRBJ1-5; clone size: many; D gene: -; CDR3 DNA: TGTGCCAGCAGCTTAGAACCACAGTTACTTAGCAATCAGCCCCAGCATTTT; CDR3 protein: CASSLEPQLLSNQPQHF
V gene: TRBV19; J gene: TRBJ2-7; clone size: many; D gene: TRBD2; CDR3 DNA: TGTGCCAGTAGCCAACGTGGGACTAGCGGGAGCTACGAGCAGTACTTC; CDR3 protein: CASSQRGTSGSYEQYF
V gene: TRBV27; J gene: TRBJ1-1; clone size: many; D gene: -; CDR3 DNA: TGTGCCAGCAGTTTAGCCCGGGGCACTGAAGCTTTCTTT; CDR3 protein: CASSLARGTEAFF
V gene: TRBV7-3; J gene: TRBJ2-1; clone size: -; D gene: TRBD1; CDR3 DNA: TGTGCCAGCAGCTCAGGGACAGGGCAGAATGAGCAGTTCTTC; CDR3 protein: CASSSGTGQNEQFF
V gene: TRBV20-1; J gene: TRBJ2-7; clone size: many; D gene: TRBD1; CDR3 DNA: TGCAGTGCTAGAGGGGGGGGACAGGGCATCTACGAGCAGTACTTC; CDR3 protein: CSARGGGQGIYEQYF
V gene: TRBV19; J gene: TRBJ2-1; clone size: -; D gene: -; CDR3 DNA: TGTGCCAGTAGTATAGGTTCCCAGATCCCCTTCTACAATGAGCAGTTCTTC; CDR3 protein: CASSIGSQIPFYNEQFF
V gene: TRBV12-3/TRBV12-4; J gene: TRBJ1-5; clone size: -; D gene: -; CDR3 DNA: TGTGCCAGCAGTTTGCCGTGGGGCAATCAGCCCCAGCATTTT; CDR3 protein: CASSLPWGNQPQHF
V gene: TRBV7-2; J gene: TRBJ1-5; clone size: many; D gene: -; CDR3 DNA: TGTGCCAGCAGCATCGCAAGCAATCAGCCCCAGCATTTT; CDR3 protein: CASSIASNQPQHF
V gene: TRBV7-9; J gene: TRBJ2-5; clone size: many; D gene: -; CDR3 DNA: TGTGCCAGCAGCTTTGACAGTATCCAAGAGACCCAGTACTTC; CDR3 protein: CASSFDSIQETQYF
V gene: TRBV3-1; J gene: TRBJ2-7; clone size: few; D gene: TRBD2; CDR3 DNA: TGTGCCAGCAGCCAACAGCTAGCGGGAGACTACGAGCAGTACTTC; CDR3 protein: CASSQQLAGDYEQYF
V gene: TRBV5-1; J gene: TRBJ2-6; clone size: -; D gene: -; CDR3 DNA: TGCGCCAGCAGCTCGGTAAACTCTAGGGCCAACGTCCTGACTTTC; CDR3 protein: CASSSVNSRANVLTF
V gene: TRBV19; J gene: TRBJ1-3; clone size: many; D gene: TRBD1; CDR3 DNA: TGTGCCAGTCAGGGGGGACAAGCTGGAAACACCATATATTTT; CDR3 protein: CASQGGQAGNTIYF